Each of the 9 T cell receptor beta chains below was sequenced from the same sample in a study of OX40 agonist ivuxolimab in advanced cancers. Measured with immunoSEQ multiplex PCR; TCRdb has only the in-frame clones, and not every one. The sample contains 60,000 or so clones, roughly 87% of which appear only once. The sample here was CD4+ or CD8+ T cells sorted from blood, taken in a trial of the OX40 agonist ivuxolimab. All receptors derive from an adult with an advanced solid tumor such as melanoma, head and neck, liver or kidney cancer.

This clone has just one count. J is TRBJ2-7 and V is TRBV7-9, with D hard to call. CDR3 length: 11 residues. Germline CDR1 SEHNR, CDR2 FQNEAQ (reference sequence). Between the trimmed V and J ends, which lost 2 bases and 7 bases, there was a span of 6 bases. The CDR3 bases are TGTGCCAGCAGCTTAATCGAGGAGCAGTACTTC. Amino acids: CASSLIEEQYF.

The genes are TRBV19 and TRBJ2-4, with 8 positions matching TRBD2. CDR3 length equals 16 residues. CDR1 and CDR2 (germline): LNHDA, SQIVND (reference sequence). Trimming cost V 6 bases and J 5 bases; bases outside gene matches: 12. The CDR3 region is CASRERGSLSQNIQYF. The CDR3, as DNA: TGTGCCAGTAGAGAGCGGGGGAGCCTTAGCCAAAACATTCAGTACTTC.

This chain links TRBV5-1 with TRBJ1-2, with no clear D. The germline gives CDR1 SGHRS, CDR2 YFSETQ. CDR3 length: 14 amino acids. V lost 0 bases and J lost 1, with 7 bases in between. Here the CDR3 DNA reads TGCGCCAGCAGCTTGGATCCGAATAACTATGGCTACACCTTC. As protein: CASSLDPNNYGYTF.

The chain is built from TRBV15 and TRBJ2-3, with D perhaps TRBD1 (7 bases). There are 13 residues in the CDR3. The V gene's germline CDR1 is LNHNV and CDR2 YYDKDF (reference sequence). Between the trimmed V and J ends, which lost 2 bases and 5 bases, there was a span of 8 bases. Written as DNA, the CDR3 is TGTGCCACCAGCAGACAGGGGGGAGATACGCAGTATTTT. This codes for CATSRQGGDTQYF.

V is TRBV10-2 and J is TRBJ1-1; 8 bases line up with TRBD1. There are 12 residues in the CDR3. V was pared by 2 bases and J by 8 bases, with 1 base of the junction left unmatched. Per the germline V gene, CDR1 is WSHSY and CDR2 is SAAADI. CDR3 DNA: TGCGCCAGCAGTGAGAGGACAGGGGAAGCTTTCTTT. As protein: CASSERTGEAFF.

This sequence joins TRBV6-1 and TRBJ1-5; D gene uncertain. Per the germline V gene, CDR1 is MNHNS and CDR2 is SASEGT. CDR3 size: 13 residues. The V and J ends lost 1 base and 2 bases respectively, with 3 bases between them. CDR3 bases: TGTGCCAGCAGTGAAGTGCGCAATCAGCCCCAGCATTTT. Encoded protein: CASSEVRNQPQHF.

The V gene is TRBV27, the J gene TRBJ1-3; no firm D call. The CDR3 is 16 amino acids. Germline V gene lookup returns CDR1 MNHEY and CDR2 SMNVEV (reference sequence). V lost 0 bases and J lost 4, with 13 bases in between. The CDR3 DNA is TGTGCCAGCAGTTTATCGCCGGGATCGGGAGGAAACACCATATATTTT. Encoded protein: CASSLSPGSGGNTIYF.

About this clone: An end of the junction does not agree with germline; a read error may underlie this. The chain employs TRBV7-9 and TRBJ2-7, with D possibly being TRBD1 or TRBD2 (9 bases each). The CDR3 is 14 residues long. Germline V gene sequence: CDR1 SEHNR, CDR2 FQNEAQ (reference sequence). CDR3 DNA sequence: TGTGCCAGCAGCCTAGCGGGACAGGGTTACGAGCAGTACTTC. Its translation is CASSLAGQGYEQYF.

A single count supports this clone. The V and J genes are TRBV5-4 and TRBJ2-5; 9 bases align to TRBD1. The CDR3 has 13 amino acids. V shed 7 bases, J shed 5 bases, and the junction held 6 bases outside the gene matches. CDR1 is SGHNT, CDR2 YYREEE, per germline (reference sequence). The CDR3 region is CASSLGTGETQYF. DNA of the CDR3: TGTGCCAGCTCGCTTGGGACAGGGGAGACCCAGTACTTC.